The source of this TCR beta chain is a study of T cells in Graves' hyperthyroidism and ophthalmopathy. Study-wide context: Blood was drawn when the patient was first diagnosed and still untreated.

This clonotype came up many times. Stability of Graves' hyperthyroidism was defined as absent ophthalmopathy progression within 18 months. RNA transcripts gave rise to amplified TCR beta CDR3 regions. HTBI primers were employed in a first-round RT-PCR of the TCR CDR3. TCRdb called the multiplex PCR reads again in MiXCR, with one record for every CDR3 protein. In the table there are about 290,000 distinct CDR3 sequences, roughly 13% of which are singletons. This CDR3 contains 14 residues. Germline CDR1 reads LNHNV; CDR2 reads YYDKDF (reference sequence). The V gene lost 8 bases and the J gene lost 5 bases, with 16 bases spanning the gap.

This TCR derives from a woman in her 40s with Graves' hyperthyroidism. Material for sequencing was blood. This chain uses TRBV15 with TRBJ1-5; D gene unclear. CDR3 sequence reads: CATASVGRHQPQHF. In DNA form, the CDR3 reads TGTGCCACCGCATCAGTGGGTCGCCATCAGCCCCAGCATTTT.